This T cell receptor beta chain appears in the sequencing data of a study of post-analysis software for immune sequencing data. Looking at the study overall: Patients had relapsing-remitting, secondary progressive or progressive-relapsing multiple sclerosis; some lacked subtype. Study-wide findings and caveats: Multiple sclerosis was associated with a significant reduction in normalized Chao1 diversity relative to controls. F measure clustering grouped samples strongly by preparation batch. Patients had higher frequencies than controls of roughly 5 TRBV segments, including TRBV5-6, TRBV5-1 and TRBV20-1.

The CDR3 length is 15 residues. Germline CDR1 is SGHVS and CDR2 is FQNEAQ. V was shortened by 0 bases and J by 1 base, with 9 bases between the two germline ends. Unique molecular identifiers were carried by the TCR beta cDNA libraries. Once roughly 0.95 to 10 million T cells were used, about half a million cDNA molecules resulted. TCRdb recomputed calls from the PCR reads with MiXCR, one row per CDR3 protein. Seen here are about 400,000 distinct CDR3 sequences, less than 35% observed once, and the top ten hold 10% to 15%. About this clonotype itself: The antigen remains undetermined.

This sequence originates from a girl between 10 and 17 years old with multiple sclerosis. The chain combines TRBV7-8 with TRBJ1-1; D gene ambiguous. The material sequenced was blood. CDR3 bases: TGTGCCAGCAGCTTAGCCGGCCAGAAGAACACTGAAGCTTTCTTT. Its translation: CASSLAGQKNTEAFF.